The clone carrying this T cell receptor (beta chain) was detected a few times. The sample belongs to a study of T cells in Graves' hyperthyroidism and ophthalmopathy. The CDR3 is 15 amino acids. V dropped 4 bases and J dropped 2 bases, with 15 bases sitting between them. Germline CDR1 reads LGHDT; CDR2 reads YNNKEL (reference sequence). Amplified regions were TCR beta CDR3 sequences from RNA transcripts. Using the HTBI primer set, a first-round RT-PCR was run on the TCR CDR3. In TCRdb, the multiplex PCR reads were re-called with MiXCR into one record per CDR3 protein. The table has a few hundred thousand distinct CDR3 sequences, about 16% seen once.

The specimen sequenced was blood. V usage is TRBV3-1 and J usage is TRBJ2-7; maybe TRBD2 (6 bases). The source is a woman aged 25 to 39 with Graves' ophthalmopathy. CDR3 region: CASSPGPTRTYEQYF. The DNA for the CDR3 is TGTGCCAGCAGCCCAGGCCCGACTAGAACCTACGAGCAGTACTTC.